Presented here are 29 T cell receptor beta chains from one specimen sequenced in a study of blood T cells in healthy people across ages. PCR was performed a second time for roughly 7 to 11 cycles using a sample-barcoded 5' primer and a J-beta primer mix. TCRdb itself ran the 5' RACE reads through MiXCR, one entry per CDR3 protein. The repertoire includes 750,000 to 950,000 distinct CDR3 sequences, almost 30% of them detected once, and about 10% sits in the top ten. These records were also assigned to another study, of T cells of mothers and their children.

The sequencing sample was made of blood. These receptors came from a woman aged 40-49 years in good health.

This clonotype was observed a handful of times. CDR3 sequence: CASSGRGWGRNLSYEQYF. The CDR3 nucleotides read TGCGCCAGCAGCGGTCGCGGCTGGGGCAGGAACCTATCCTACGAGCAGTACTTC. The chain links TRBV5-1 to TRBJ2-7; possibly TRBD1 for D (5 bases). Germline-derived CDR1 and CDR2 are SGHRS and YFSETQ. The CDR3 has 18 residues. Trimming took off 4 bases at V and 1 base at J, with 24 bases between the two ends. Using reference TRBV5-1 and TRBJ2-7 for the parts outside the CDR3, the full variable domain is KAGVTQTPRYLIKTRGQQVTLSCSPISGHRSVSWYQQTPGQGLQFLFEYFSETQRNKGNFPGRFSGRQFSNSRSEMNVSTLELGDSALYLCASSGRGWGRNLSYEQYFGPGTRLTVT.

At least ten counts were recorded for this clonotype. Relative to the germline gene, one junction end is altered; a read error may explain this. The rearrangement uses TRBV3-1 and TRBJ1-1; perhaps TRBD1 as D (5 bases). Germline values: CDR1 LGHDT, CDR2 YNNKEL (reference sequence). This CDR3 is built from 13 residues. The CDR3 DNA sequence: TGCGCCAGCAGCCAACCCGGGGGCACTGAAGCTTTCTTT. Translation: CASSQPGGTEAFF.

This clonotype was detected a few times. This chain uses TRBV6-2 or TRBV6-3 with TRBJ2-6, with 10 bases aligning to TRBD1. CDR3 length: 18 residues. Germline V gene sequence: CDR1 MNHEY, CDR2 SVGEGT. Germline trimming cut 5 bases from V and 1 base from J; bases unmatched to any gene: 8. The CDR3 loop is CASSTTTGGASGANVLTF. The CDR3 DNA is TGTGCCAGCAGTACTACGACAGGGGGCGCATCTGGGGCCAACGTCCTGACTTTC.

This clonotype was counted a few times. The gene calls are TRBV5-4 and TRBJ2-3; 9 nucleotides match TRBD2. There are 17 residues in the CDR3. V shed 0 bases and J 0 bases; nucleotides not matched to a gene: 5. Germline CDR1 is SGHNT and CDR2 is YYREEE (reference sequence). The CDR3 region is CASSLARRGGSTDTQYF. The CDR3 DNA reads as TGTGCCAGCAGCTTGGCGCGGCGGGGGGGCAGCACAGATACGCAGTATTTT.

The chain carries TRBV29-1 and TRBJ2-1, with D maybe TRBD1 (6 bases). Trimming shortened V by 2 bases and J by 1 base, and 15 bases separated the two germline ends. Germline V gene lookup returns CDR1 SQVTM and CDR2 ANQGSEA. This CDR3 comprises 16 residues. The CDR3 loop is CSVESAWGTSYNEQFF. The CDR3 nucleotides are TGCAGCGTTGAATCGGCGTGGGGGACATCCTACAATGAGCAGTTCTTC.

The chain carries TRBV28 and TRBJ1-5; D remains unclear. The CDR3 is 15 amino acids. Trimming left V 2 bases short and J 0 bases short, with 8 bases between. Germline V gene lookup returns CDR1 MDHEN and CDR2 SYDVKM. This chain's CDR3 is CASSLNGDSNQPQHF. The CDR3 DNA sequence: TGTGCCAGCAGTTTAAATGGGGATAGCAATCAGCCCCAGCATTTT.

In this sample, this clonotype turned up a few times. This sequence joins TRBV29-1 and TRBJ2-7; D unclear. The CDR3 has 13 amino acids. Looked up from germline, CDR1 is SQVTM and CDR2 is ANQGSEA. V lost 4 bases, J lost 3 bases, and 13 bases lay in between. DNA of the CDR3: TGCAGCGTTGGAATAAACAGCAACTACGAGCAGTACTTC. Translation gives CSVGINSNYEQYF.

J is TRBJ2-2 and V is TRBV10-3; 7 bases are a match to TRBD1. The CDR3 is 14 amino acids. The V segment lost 6 bases and the J segment 4 bases; nucleotides outside the gene matches: 5. The germline gives CDR1 ENHRY, CDR2 SYGVKD. The CDR3 region is CAISLGQATGELFF. The CDR3 DNA is TGTGCCATCAGCCTTGGACAGGCCACCGGGGAGCTGTTTTTT.

This chain links TRBV25-1 with TRBJ2-7, with D perhaps matching TRBD1 (6 bases). The CDR3 totals 14 residues. The V end was cut by 5 bases, the J end by 7 bases, with 18 bases between. The germline V gene has CDR1 MGHDK and CDR2 SYGVNS. The CDR3 DNA reads as TGTGCCAGCAGTTCCCCGACAGGAAACAATGAGCAGTACTTC. Translation: CASSSPTGNNEQYF.

The chain uses TRBV20-1 and TRBJ1-4; no clear D gene. Trimming cost V 7 bases and J 9 bases, with 12 bases left between them. The length of the CDR3 is 11 residues. Germline-derived CDR1 and CDR2 are DFQATT and SNEGSKA (reference sequence). CDR3 amino acids: CSVQDYQKLFF. Written as DNA, the CDR3 is TGCAGTGTGCAGGACTATCAAAAACTGTTTTTT.

The gene calls are TRBV18 and TRBJ1-3; D uncertain. Between the trimmed V and J ends, which lost 3 bases and 0 bases, there was a span of 12 bases. This CDR3 spans 16 amino acids. From germline, CDR1 is KGHSH and CDR2 LQKENI. CDR3 amino acids: CASSPTGKPSGNTIYF. CDR3 nucleotides: TGTGCCAGCTCACCCACTGGCAAGCCCTCTGGAAACACCATATATTTT. The entire variable domain, with the rest obtained from reference TRBV18 and TRBJ1-3, is as follows: NAGVMQNPRHLVRRRGQEARLRCSPMKGHSHVYWYRQLPEEGLKFMVYLQKENIIDESGMPKERFSAEFPKEGPSILRIQQVVRGDSAAYFCASSPTGKPSGNTIYFGEGSWLTVV.

This chain connects TRBV7-2 to TRBJ2-5; 10 bases align to TRBD1. The DNA matches TRBJ2-7 better at its end, which makes the J call doubtful. The V gene's germline CDR1 is SGHTA and CDR2 FQGNSA. This CDR3 region has 15 residues. CDR3 in DNA: TGTGCCAGCAGCTCTCGGGACAGGGGCGCCTACGAGCAGTACTTC. Encoded protein: CASSSRDRGAYEQYF.

CDR3 in amino acids: CASSADTGQGDQPQHF. CDR3 DNA: TGTGCCAGCAGCGCCGACACGGGACAGGGTGATCAGCCCCAGCATTTT. This chain joins TRBV9 and TRBJ1-5; 9 bases map to TRBD1. With 3 bases clipped from V and 5 bases from J, the junction kept 9 bases outside the gene matches. The CDR3 has 16 amino acids. Germline CDR1 and CDR2: SGDLS and YYNGEE.

Turning to this clonotype: The final CDR3 position lacks the conserved phenylalanine or tryptophan, pointing to a likely read error. The limits of the CDR3 on the DNA are not certain, so only TCRdb's listed CDR3 is given. This chain links TRBV20-1 with TRBJ1-2; the DNA was not used to check the table's D call, TRBD1. The CDR3 has 13 amino acids, counting both end residues. Germline V gene sequence: CDR1 DFQATT, CDR2 SNEGSKA (reference sequence). The CDR3 loop reads CSANALTYYGHTC.

Many counts were recorded for this clonotype. The chain employs TRBV6-2 or TRBV6-3 and TRBJ1-2; D unresolved. CDR1 and CDR2 from the germline V gene are MNHEY and SVGEGT. V was pared by 10 bases and J by 3 bases, with 15 bases between. The CDR3 totals 13 residues. The CDR3: CATGIPQDYGYTF. CDR3 DNA sequence: TGTGCCACCGGGATACCCCAGGACTATGGCTACACCTTC.

J is TRBJ2-5 and V is TRBV20-1; 7 nucleotides agree with TRBD2. V shed 4 bases, J shed 3 bases, and the junction held 8 bases outside the gene matches. The germline gives CDR1 DFQATT, CDR2 SNEGSKA (reference sequence). The CDR3 contains 14 residues. The CDR3, as DNA: TGCAGTGCTATAGGCCTTGGGGGGGAAGAGACCCAGTACTTC. This gives the protein CSAIGLGGEETQYF.

This clonotype appeared once. The chain links TRBV12-3 or TRBV12-4 to TRBJ1-2; a possible D gene is TRBD1 (5 bases). The CDR3 extends over 15 amino acids. The V end was cut by 3 bases, the J end by 8 bases, with 19 bases between. CDR3 DNA: TGTGCCAGCAGTTTGCTGGGGGAGACCCTTAGAGGCTACACCTTC. It yields the protein CASSLLGETLRGYTF.

This clonotype came up a few times. This chain connects TRBV3-1 to TRBJ1-6; no firm D call. CDR1 is LGHDT, CDR2 YNNKEL, per germline (reference sequence). The length of the CDR3 is 13 residues. V lost 5 bases to trimming and J lost 5 bases, with 7 bases between them. CDR3 nucleotides: TGTGCCAGCAGCGCCCGGGATAATTCACCCCTCCACTTT. Protein product: CASSARDNSPLHF.

This clonotype was detected only a few times. The chain's CDR3 is CASSFQTGGADYNSPLHF. CDR3 nucleotide sequence: TGCGCCAGCAGCTTCCAGACAGGGGGCGCTGACTATAATTCACCCCTCCACTTT. The chain is built from TRBV5-1 and TRBJ1-6; TRBD1 aligns across 10 bases. The CDR3 covers 18 residues. Losses at the gene ends were 2 bases for V and 3 bases for J; bases not matched to a gene: 8. CDR1 is SGHRS and CDR2 is YFSETQ in the germline V gene. The full variable domain, in which reference TRBV5-1 and TRBJ1-6 provide the parts outside the CDR3, is KAGVTQTPRYLIKTRGQQVTLSCSPISGHRSVSWYQQTPGQGLQFLFEYFSETQRNKGNFPGRFSGRQFSNSRSEMNVSTLELGDSALYLCASSFQTGGADYNSPLHFGNGTRLTVT.

This clonotype was counted many times. The chain is built from TRBV20-1 and TRBJ2-4; D possibly uses TRBD1 or TRBD2 (5 bases each). V lost 6 bases to trimming and J lost 8 bases, with 20 bases between them. The CDR3 contains 14 residues. Looked up from germline, CDR1 is DFQATT and CDR2 is SNEGSKA (reference sequence). The CDR3 protein is CSARDRQSDYIQYF. DNA for the CDR3: TGCAGTGCGCGTGACAGACAATCGGACTACATTCAGTACTTC.

This clonotype has only a few counts. V gene TRBV28 combines with J gene TRBJ1-5, with D hard to call. The CDR3 contains 13 residues. Per the germline V gene, CDR1 is MDHEN and CDR2 is SYDVKM. Trimming stripped 6 bases from V and 4 bases from J, with 10 bases between. The CDR3: CASRGNTNQPQHF. For the CDR3, the DNA is TGTGCCAGCAGAGGAAATACTAATCAGCCCCAGCATTTT. The whole variable domain, remainder taken from reference TRBV28 and TRBJ1-5, is DVKVTQSSRYLVKRTGEKVFLECVQDMDHENMFWYRQDPGLGLRLIYFSYDVKMKEKGDIPEGYSVSREKKERFSLILESASTNQTSMYLCASRGNTNQPQHFGDGTRLSIL.

Many counts were recorded for this clonotype. The chain uses TRBV7-8 and TRBJ1-1; possibly TRBD1 for D (5 bases). Germline V gene lookup returns CDR1 SGHVS and CDR2 FQNEAQ. This CDR3 region has 15 residues. The V gene lost 3 bases and the J gene lost 5 bases, with 16 bases spanning the gap. The CDR3 sequence is CASSLFDGGETEAFF. The CDR3 DNA follows: TGTGCCAGCAGCTTGTTTGACGGAGGGGAGACTGAAGCTTTCTTT.

V gene TRBV12-3 or TRBV12-4 combines with J gene TRBJ1-6, with D tentatively TRBD1 (5 bases). Deletions cut 3 bases from V and 9 bases from J, with 12 bases between. The CDR3 runs to 14 residues. In DNA form, the CDR3 reads TGTGCCAGCAGTTTTCGGCAGGGAGGTTCACCCCTCCACTTT. Translation: CASSFRQGGSPLHF.

This clonotype has only a few counts. J is TRBJ2-6 and V is TRBV20-1, with 7 bases fitting TRBD1. This CDR3 region has 15 residues. Germline CDR1 reads DFQATT; CDR2 reads SNEGSKA (reference sequence). The V segment lost 6 bases and the J segment 0 bases; nucleotides outside the gene matches: 5. The CDR3 loop reads CSASDRTSGANVLTF. The CDR3 DNA reads as TGCAGTGCCTCGGACAGGACCTCTGGGGCCAACGTCCTGACTTTC.

As to this clonotype: This could be a read error, since a much larger clone is one nucleotide away. The V gene is TRBV20-1, the J gene TRBJ2-1; D uncertain. Germline CDR1 reads DFQATT; CDR2 reads SNEGSKA (reference sequence). This CDR3 spans 14 amino acids. Trimming shortened V by 1 base and J by 9 bases, and 16 bases separated the two germline ends. In DNA, the CDR3 is TGCAGTGCTAGAGGCCTCGTGTTAACGGGTGAGCAGTTCTTC. Translation: CSARGLVLTGEQFF.

In nucleotides, the CDR3 is TGTGCCACCAGTGGAGGACAGGGAGGATACGAGCAGTACTTC. Amino acids: CATSGGQGGYEQYF. J is TRBJ2-7 and V is TRBV24-1; 8 positions agree with TRBD1. The CDR3 runs 14 residues. V shed 5 bases, J shed 4 bases, and the junction held 6 bases outside the gene matches. Germline assignment: CDR1 KGHDR and CDR2 SFDVKD.

Comments on this clonotype: One end of the junction varies from germline; a read error may be responsible. The rearrangement joins TRBV28 to TRBJ2-7, with D unresolved. The J call may be incorrect, as the DNA end agrees better with TRBJ2-5. The CDR3 sequence is 13 residues long. Germline V CDR1 and CDR2: MDHEN, SYDVKM. The CDR3 here is CASGLVSRETQYF. In DNA form, the CDR3 reads TGTGCCAGCGGTTTGGTCTCGAGAGAGACCCAGTACTTC.

The V call is TRBV15, the J call TRBJ1-1, with D possibly being TRBD1 (6 bases). This CDR3 spans 12 amino acids. V was shortened by 5 bases and J by 7 bases, with 11 bases between the two germline ends. Germline CDR1 LNHNV, CDR2 YYDKDF (reference sequence). The CDR3 sequence is CATSVQGNEAFF. The CDR3 bases are TGTGCCACCAGCGTACAGGGAAATGAAGCTTTCTTT.

This clonotype is a singleton in its sample. V usage is TRBV28 and J usage is TRBJ2-7; 8 nucleotides agree with TRBD1. V shed 1 base and J 7 bases; nucleotides not matched to a gene: 12. The length of the CDR3 is 16 residues. Germline-derived CDR1 and CDR2 are MDHEN and SYDVKM. CDR3 region: CASSLYPGGYPREQYF. CDR3 coding DNA: TGTGCCAGCAGTTTATACCCAGGGGGCTATCCGCGAGAGCAGTACTTC.